The rows below give T cell receptor beta chains drawn from one sample of a study of blood T cell repertoires in COVID-19. Only in-frame clones appear in the TCRdb table, and some are missing; sequencing was by immunoSEQ multiplex PCR. Of about 140,000 clones listed, about 85% were seen once; the top ten hold approximately 2.5%. Sequencing was carried out using peripheral blood. The receptors were gathered from a human donor with COVID-19, enrolled during active disease. The donor label of this sample is uncertain. The conserved cysteine and the conserved F or W are not part of the CDR3 here.

TRBJ1-1 | TRBV6-5 | ASSYGWGDVNTEAF
TRBJ1-2 | TRBV3-1/TRBV3-2 | ASSRRVVGALGYT
TRBJ2-1 | TRBV5-4 | ASSLDPAGTHNEQF
TRBJ1-6 | TRBV7-2 | ASSSVVGSDYNSPLH
TRBJ2-5 | TRBV6-5 | ASKRLVPGETQY
TRBJ1-4 | TRBV5-1 | ASSLAGVATNEKLF
TRBJ1-2 | TRBV19 | ASSMDIYGYT
TRBJ2-2 | TRBV6-5 | ASSSLRLNTGELF
TRBJ1-5 | TRBV10-3 | AIRSGTGGNQPQH
TRBJ1-2 | TRBV12-3/TRBV12-4 | ASSTYRESYT
TRBJ1-3 | TRBV9 | ASSVERGSGNTIY
TRBJ2-7 | TRBV6-5 | ASRSGLAVSEQY
TRBJ2-1 | TRBV25-1 | ASSGRDSGYNEQF
TRBJ2-2 | TRBV11-2 | ASSLRTGTGELF
TRBJ2-7 | TRBV9 | ASSVAWGSYEQY
TRBJ1-2 | TRBV2 | ASRRTSNYGYT
TRBJ1-1 | TRBV6-5 | ASSYSLIQGDTEAF
TRBJ2-1 | TRBV24-1 | ATSDLPSSSYNEQF
TRBJ2-1 | TRBV5-6 | ASSLRLSAYNEQF
TRBJ2-5 | TRBV5-1 | ASSLAGTEEETQY
TRBJ2-3 | TRBV7-3 | ASSFFRTGSTDTQY
TRBJ2-3 | TRBV27 | ASSLGAADTQY
TRBJ1-1 | TRBV19 | ASSTRTGRLKNTEAF
TRBJ2-5 | TRBV25-1 | ASSEPGTLETQY
TRBJ1-6 | TRBV2 | ASSEGLLSSYNSPLH
TRBJ2-3 | TRBV18 | ASSLPGLAGGLTDTQY
TRBJ1-2 | TRBV11-3 | ASSTRGGGYT
TRBJ2-1 | TRBV9 | ASSAGGLVDEQF
TRBJ1-2 | TRBV9 | ASSVAPTGLDGYT
TRBJ2-7 | TRBV6-2/TRBV6-3 | ASSRGLAGGRFYEQY
TRBJ2-3 | TRBV19 | ASSISGGSDTQY
TRBJ1-2 | TRBV7-9 | ASSLASGLRGYT
TRBJ1-2 | TRBV5-1 | ASGLVGVAGGYT
TRBJ2-5 | TRBV11-1 | ASSLGGTQETQY
TRBJ1-1 | TRBV28 | ASSQGGFEAF
TRBJ2-7 | TRBV12-3/TRBV12-4 | ASSFSNYEQY
TRBJ2-1 | TRBV5-1 | ASSSGTEGTEQF
TRBJ1-2 | TRBV2 | ASSVKTGSRYGYT
TRBJ2-7 | TRBV7-9 | ASSPVGGFYEQY
TRBJ2-7 | TRBV18 | ASSPAGSSYEQY
TRBJ2-3 | TRBV11-1 | ASSLGGGANTQY
TRBJ2-7 | TRBV19 | ASSIYSQGLAGGLGEQY
TRBJ1-1 | TRBV7-3 | ASSLTAGMNTEAF
TRBJ1-2 | TRBV9 | ASSVDWGDYGYT
TRBJ1-2 | TRBV6-5 | ASSLAGLSGYT
TRBJ1-2 | TRBV4-1 | ASSRGGGSNYGYT
TRBJ2-7 | TRBV7-9 | ASSLGRGQGGEQY
TRBJ1-1 | TRBV13 | ASSFEGGTEAF
TRBJ1-1 | TRBV15 | ATSSLQGSTEAF
TRBJ1-3 | TRBV3-1/TRBV3-2 | ASSPTRLAPSGNTIY
TRBJ2-7 | TRBV19 | ASSTRGWAEQY
TRBJ1-2 | TRBV2 | ASSRTGGESYT
TRBJ2-7 | TRBV6-6 | ASGPTDAYEQY
TRBJ2-7 | TRBV27 | ASSFASGPYEQY
TRBJ2-1 | TRBV4-1 | ASSQDASGSYNEQF
TRBJ2-1 | TRBV5-1 | ASSLVAGGTYNEQF